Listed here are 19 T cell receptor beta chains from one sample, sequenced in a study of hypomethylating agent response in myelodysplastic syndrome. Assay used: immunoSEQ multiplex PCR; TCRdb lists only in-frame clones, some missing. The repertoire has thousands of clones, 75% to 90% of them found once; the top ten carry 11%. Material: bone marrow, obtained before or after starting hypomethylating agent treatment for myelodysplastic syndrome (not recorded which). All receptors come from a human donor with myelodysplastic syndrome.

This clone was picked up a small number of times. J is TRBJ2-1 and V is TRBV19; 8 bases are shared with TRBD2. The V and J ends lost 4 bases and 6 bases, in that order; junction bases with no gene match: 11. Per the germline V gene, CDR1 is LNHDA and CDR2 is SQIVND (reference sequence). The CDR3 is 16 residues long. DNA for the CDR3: TGTGCCAGTAGTACCTTCCACGGGGGGGCCAGCAATGAGCAGTTCTTC. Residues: CASSTFHGGASNEQFF.

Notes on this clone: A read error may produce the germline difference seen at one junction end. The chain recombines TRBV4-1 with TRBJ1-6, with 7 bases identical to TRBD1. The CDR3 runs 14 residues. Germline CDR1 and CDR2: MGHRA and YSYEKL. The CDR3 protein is CASSQDQGESPIHF. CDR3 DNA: TGCGCCAGCAGCCAAGATCAGGGGGAGTCACCCATCCACTTT.

CDR3 DNA sequence: TGTGCCAGCAGCGTATGGGCCAGCTCCCGGGTGGGCACTGAAGCTTTCTTT. This encodes CASSVWASSRVGTEAFF. The chain is built from TRBV9 and TRBJ1-1; no clear D gene. CDR3 length equals 17 residues. V was pared by 1 base and J by 4 bases, with 20 bases between. Germline V lookup: CDR1 SGDLS, CDR2 YYNGEE.

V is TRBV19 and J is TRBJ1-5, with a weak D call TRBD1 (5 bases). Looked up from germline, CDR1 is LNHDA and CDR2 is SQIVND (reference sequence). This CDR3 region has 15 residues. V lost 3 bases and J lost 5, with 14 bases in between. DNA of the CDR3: TGTGCCAGTAGTATGGAAGACAGACCCTATCAGCCCCAGCATTTT. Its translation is CASSMEDRPYQPQHF.

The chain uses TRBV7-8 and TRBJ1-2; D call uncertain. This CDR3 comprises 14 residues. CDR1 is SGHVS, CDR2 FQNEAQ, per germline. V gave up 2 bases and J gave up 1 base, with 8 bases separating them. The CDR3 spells CASSLQAFNYGYTF. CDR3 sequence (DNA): TGTGCCAGCAGCTTACAAGCGTTTAACTATGGCTACACCTTC.

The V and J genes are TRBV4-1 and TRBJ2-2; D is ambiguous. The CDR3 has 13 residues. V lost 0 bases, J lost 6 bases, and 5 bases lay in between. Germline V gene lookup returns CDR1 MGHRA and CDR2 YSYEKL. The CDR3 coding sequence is TGCGCCAGCAGCCAAGAGAATGCCGGGGAGCTGTTTTTT. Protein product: CASSQENAGELFF.

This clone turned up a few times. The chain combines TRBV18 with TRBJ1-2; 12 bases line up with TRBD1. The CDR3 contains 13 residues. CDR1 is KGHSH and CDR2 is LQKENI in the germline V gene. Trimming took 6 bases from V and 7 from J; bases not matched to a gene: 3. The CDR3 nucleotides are TGTGCCAGCTCCCCGGGACAGGGGGCTGGCTACACCTTC. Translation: CASSPGQGAGYTF. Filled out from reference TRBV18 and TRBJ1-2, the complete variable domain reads NAGVMQNPRHLVRRRGQEARLRCSPMKGHSHVYWYRQLPEEGLKFMVYLQKENIIDESGMPKERFSAEFPKEGPSILRIQQVVRGDSAAYFCASSPGQGAGYTFGSGTRLTVV.

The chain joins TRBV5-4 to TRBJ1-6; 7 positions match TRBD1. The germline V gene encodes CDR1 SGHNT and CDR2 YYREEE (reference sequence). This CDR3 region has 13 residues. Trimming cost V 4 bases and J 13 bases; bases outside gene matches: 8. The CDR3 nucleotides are TGTGCCAGCAGCCGTGACAGGGCTGGGCCCCTCCACTTT. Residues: CASSRDRAGPLHF.

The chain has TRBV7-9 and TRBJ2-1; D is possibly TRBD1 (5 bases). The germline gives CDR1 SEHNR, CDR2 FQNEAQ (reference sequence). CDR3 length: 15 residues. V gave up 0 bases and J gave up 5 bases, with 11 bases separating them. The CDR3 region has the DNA TGTGCCAGCAGCTTAGCGCCAGGGAAAGACAATGAGCAGTTCTTC. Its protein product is CASSLAPGKDNEQFF.

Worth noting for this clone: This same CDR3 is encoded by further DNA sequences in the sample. The CDR3 reads CASSLFGTDNSPLHF. The CDR3 DNA reads as TGTGCCAGCAGCTTATTCGGGACAGATAATTCACCCCTCCACTTT. The J gene is TRBJ1-6, the V gene TRBV7-8; TRBD1 matches at 7 bases. V shed 2 bases, J shed 5 bases, and the junction held 3 bases outside the gene matches. This CDR3 is 15 amino acids long. The germline gives CDR1 SGHVS, CDR2 FQNEAQ. Based on the CDR3 plus reference TRBV7-8 and TRBJ1-6, the full variable domain is GAGVSQSPRYKVAKRGQDVALRCDPISGHVSLFWYQQALGQGPEFLTYFQNEAQLDKSGLPSDRFFAERPEGSVSTLKIQRTQQEDSAVYLCASSLFGTDNSPLHFGNGTRLTVT.

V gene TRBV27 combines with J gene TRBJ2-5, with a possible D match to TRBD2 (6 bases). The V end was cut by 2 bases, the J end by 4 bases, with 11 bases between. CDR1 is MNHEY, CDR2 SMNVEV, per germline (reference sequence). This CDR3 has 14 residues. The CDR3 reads CASSLRLGGETQYF. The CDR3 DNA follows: TGTGCCAGCAGTTTAAGATTGGGGGGAGAGACCCAGTACTTC.

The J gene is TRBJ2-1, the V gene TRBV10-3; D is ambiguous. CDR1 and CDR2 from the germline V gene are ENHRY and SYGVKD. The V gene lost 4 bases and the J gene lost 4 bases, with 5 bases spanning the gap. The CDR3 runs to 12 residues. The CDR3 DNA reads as TGTGCCATCAGTGGGGGATACAATGAGCAGTTCTTC. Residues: CAISGGYNEQFF.

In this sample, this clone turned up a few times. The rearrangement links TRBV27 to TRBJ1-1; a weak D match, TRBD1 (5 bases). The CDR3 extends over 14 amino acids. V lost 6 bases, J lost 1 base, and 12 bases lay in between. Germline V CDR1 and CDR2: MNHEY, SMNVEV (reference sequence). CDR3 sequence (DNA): TGTGCCAGCAGCAAGGGGCCCTGGAACACTGAAGCTTTCTTT. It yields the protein CASSKGPWNTEAFF.

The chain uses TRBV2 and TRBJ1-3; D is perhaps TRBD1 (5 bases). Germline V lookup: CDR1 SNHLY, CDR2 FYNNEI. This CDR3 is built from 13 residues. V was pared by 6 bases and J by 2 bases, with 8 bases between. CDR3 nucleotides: TGTGCCAGCAGCCGGGGACCTGGAAACACCATATATTTT. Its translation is CASSRGPGNTIYF.

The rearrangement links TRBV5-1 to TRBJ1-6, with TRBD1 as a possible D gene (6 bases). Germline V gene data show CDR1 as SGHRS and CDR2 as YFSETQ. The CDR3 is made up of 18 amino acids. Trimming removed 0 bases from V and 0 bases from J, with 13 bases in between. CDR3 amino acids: CASSLEPGGGSYNSPLHF. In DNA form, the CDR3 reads TGCGCCAGCAGCTTGGAACCTGGAGGGGGCTCCTATAATTCACCCCTCCACTTT.

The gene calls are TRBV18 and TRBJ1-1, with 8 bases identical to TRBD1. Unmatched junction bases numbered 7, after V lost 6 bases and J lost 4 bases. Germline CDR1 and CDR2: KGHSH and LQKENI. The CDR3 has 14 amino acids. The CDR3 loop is CASSLGQGVTEAFF. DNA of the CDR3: TGTGCCAGCTCCCTAGGACAGGGAGTCACTGAAGCTTTCTTT.

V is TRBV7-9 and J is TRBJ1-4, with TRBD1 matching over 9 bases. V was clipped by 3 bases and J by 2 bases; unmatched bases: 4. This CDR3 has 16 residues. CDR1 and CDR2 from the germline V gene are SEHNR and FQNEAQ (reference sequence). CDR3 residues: CASSFGTGGTNEKLFF. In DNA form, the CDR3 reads TGTGCCAGCAGCTTTGGTACAGGGGGCACTAATGAAAAACTGTTTTTT.

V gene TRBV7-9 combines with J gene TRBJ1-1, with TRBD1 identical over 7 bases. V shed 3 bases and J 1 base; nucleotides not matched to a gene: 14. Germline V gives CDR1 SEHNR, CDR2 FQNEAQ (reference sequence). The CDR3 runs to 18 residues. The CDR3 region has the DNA TGTGCCAGCAGCTTGGTTCAGTCAAGACAGGGATGGAACACTGAAGCTTTCTTT. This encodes CASSLVQSRQGWNTEAFF.

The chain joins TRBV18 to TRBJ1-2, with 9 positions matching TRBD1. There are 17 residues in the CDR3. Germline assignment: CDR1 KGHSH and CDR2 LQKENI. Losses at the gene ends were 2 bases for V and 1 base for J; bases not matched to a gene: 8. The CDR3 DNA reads TGTGCCAGCTCACCATTTCCTCCGGGACAGGGTAACTATGGCTACACCTTC. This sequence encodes CASSPFPPGQGNYGYTF. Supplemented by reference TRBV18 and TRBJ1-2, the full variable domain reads NAGVMQNPRHLVRRRGQEARLRCSPMKGHSHVYWYRQLPEEGLKFMVYLQKENIIDESGMPKERFSAEFPKEGPSILRIQQVVRGDSAAYFCASSPFPPGQGNYGYTFGSGTRLTVV.